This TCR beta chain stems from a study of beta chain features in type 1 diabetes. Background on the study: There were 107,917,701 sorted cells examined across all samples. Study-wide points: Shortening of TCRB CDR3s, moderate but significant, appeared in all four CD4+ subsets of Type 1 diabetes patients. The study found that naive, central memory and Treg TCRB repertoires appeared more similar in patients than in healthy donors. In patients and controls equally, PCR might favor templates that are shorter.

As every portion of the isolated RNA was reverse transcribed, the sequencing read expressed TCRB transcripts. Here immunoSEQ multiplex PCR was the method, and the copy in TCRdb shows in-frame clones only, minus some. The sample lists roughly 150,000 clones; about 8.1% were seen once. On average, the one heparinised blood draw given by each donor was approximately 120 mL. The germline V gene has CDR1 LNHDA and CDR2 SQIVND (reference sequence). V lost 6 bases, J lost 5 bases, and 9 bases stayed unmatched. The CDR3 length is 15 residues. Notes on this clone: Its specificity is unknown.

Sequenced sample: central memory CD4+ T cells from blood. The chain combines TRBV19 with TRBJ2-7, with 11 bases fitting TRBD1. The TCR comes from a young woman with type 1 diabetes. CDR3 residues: CASSQGQGGSNEQYF. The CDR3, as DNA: TGTGCCAGTAGCCAGGGACAGGGGGGTTCCAACGAGCAGTACTTC.